This is a list of T cell receptor beta chains from one sample in a study of T cell changes during pregnancy in multiple sclerosis. The protocol was immunoSEQ multiplex PCR, while the TCRdb copy is restricted to in-frame clones and leaves out a portion. This table has fewer than 95,000 clones, around 92% appearing once. Here the sequenced sample was peripheral blood, taken in the third trimester of pregnancy. The receptors were sampled from a female donor with multiple sclerosis, enrolled in a pregnancy study. The CDR3 runs from the conserved cysteine through the conserved F or W. D genes are given only for firm matches. Where a row states a size, it is once, few, many or the class of an expanded clone; other rows omit it.

V: TRBV10-1
size: -
D: TRBD1
J: TRBJ1-5
CDR3: CASTLQTGDDQPQHF
DNA: TGCGCCAGCACCCTCCAGACAGGGGATGATCAGCCCCAGCATTTT

V: TRBV19
size: -
D: -
J: TRBJ2-3
CDR3: CASSILGSNTQYF
DNA: TGTGCCAGTAGTATATTAGGGAGTAATACGCAGTATTTT

V: TRBV10-3
size: -
D: -
J: TRBJ2-4
CDR3: CAISGAPGNIQYF
DNA: TGTGCCATCAGTGGCGCACCAGGCAACATTCAGTACTTC

V: TRBV5-4
size: -
D: TRBD2
J: TRBJ2-1
CDR3: CASSGGGLAGKDEQFF
DNA: TGTGCCAGCAGCGGGGGGGGACTAGCGGGGAAGGATGAGCAGTTCTTC

V: TRBV11-2
size: once
D: TRBD1
J: TRBJ1-3
CDR3: CASSGGGHTIYF
DNA: TGTGCCAGCAGCGGAGGGGGCCACACCATATATTTT

V: TRBV27
size: -
D: TRBD2
J: TRBJ2-3
CDR3: CASSRTSGRASTQYF
DNA: TGTGCCAGCAGCCGGACTAGCGGGAGGGCGAGTACGCAGTATTTT

V: TRBV18
size: -
D: -
J: TRBJ1-5
CDR3: CASSSQGMSNQPQHF
DNA: TGTGCCAGCTCAAGCCAGGGAATGAGCAATCAGCCCCAGCATTTT

V: TRBV9
size: -
D: -
J: TRBJ2-1
CDR3: CASSVAADLYNEQFF
DNA: TGTGCCAGCAGCGTAGCAGCGGACCTGTACAATGAGCAGTTCTTC

V: TRBV6-1
size: -
D: TRBD1
J: TRBJ1-2
CDR3: CASSLGTGGKGYTF
DNA: TGTGCCAGCAGTTTGGGGACAGGGGGTAAGGGCTACACCTTC

V: TRBV27
size: -
D: -
J: TRBJ2-7
CDR3: CASSYQHRPYEQYF
DNA: TGTGCCAGCAGTTACCAACACCGCCCCTACGAGCAGTACTTC

V: TRBV29-1
size: -
D: -
J: TRBJ2-2
CDR3: CSVAPLGNTGELFF
DNA: TGCAGCGTTGCTCCCCTGGGCAACACCGGGGAGCTGTTTTTT

V: TRBV18
size: -
D: -
J: TRBJ2-7
CDR3: CASSPSTVTYEQYF
DNA: TGTGCCAGCTCACCGTCAACAGTTACCTACGAGCAGTACTTC

V: TRBV7-9
size: -
D: TRBD1
J: TRBJ2-5
CDR3: CASSLGQTWETQYF
DNA: TGTGCCAGCAGCTTGGGACAGACTTGGGAGACCCAGTACTTC

V: TRBV19
size: -
D: TRBD1
J: TRBJ2-7
CDR3: CASSTRQGLSYEQYF
DNA: TGTGCCAGTAGTACCCGACAGGGGCTCTCCTACGAGCAGTACTTC

V: TRBV2
size: -
D: -
J: TRBJ2-7
CDR3: CASFWLAHYEQYF
DNA: TGTGCCAGTTTTTGGCTAGCCCACTACGAGCAGTACTTC

V: TRBV4-3
size: -
D: -
J: TRBJ2-5
CDR3: CASSHQIQDSFQETQYF
DNA: TGCGCCAGCAGCCATCAGATCCAGGACAGTTTCCAAGAGACCCAGTACTTC

V: TRBV4-1
size: -
D: TRBD2
J: TRBJ2-7
CDR3: CASSQGTGAGSGSYEQYF
DNA: TGCGCCAGCAGCCAAGGAACCGGGGCCGGTAGCGGGTCCTACGAGCAGTACTTC

V: TRBV5-1
size: -
D: TRBD2
J: TRBJ2-7
CDR3: CASSPDSSGRAYEQYF
DNA: TGCGCCAGCAGCCCGGATTCTAGCGGGAGGGCCTACGAGCAGTACTTC

V: TRBV11-2
size: -
D: -
J: TRBJ2-1
CDR3: CASSLFRSEDEQFF
DNA: TGTGCCAGCAGCTTATTTAGGTCGGAGGATGAGCAGTTCTTC

V: TRBV5-6
size: -
D: -
J: TRBJ2-7
CDR3: CASSLDRRVAEQYF
DNA: TGTGCCAGCAGCTTGGATCGCAGGGTTGCCGAGCAGTACTTC

V: TRBV7-8
size: -
D: -
J: TRBJ2-1
CDR3: CASSVNKGSWNEQFF
DNA: TGTGCCAGCAGCGTAAACAAGGGGTCGTGGAATGAGCAGTTCTTC

V: TRBV4-1
size: -
D: -
J: TRBJ1-3
CDR3: CASSHTPAGNTIYF
DNA: TGCGCCAGCAGCCACACCCCGGCTGGAAACACCATATATTTT

V: TRBV11-3
size: -
D: -
J: TRBJ1-5
CDR3: CASNGQSFSQPQHF
DNA: TGTGCCAGCAACGGACAGTCGTTCAGTCAGCCCCAGCATTTT

V: TRBV10-1
size: -
D: -
J: TRBJ2-6
CDR3: CASSVCRVPGANVLTF
DNA: TGCGCCAGCAGTGTTTGCAGGGTTCCTGGGGCCAACGTCCTGACTTTC

V: TRBV27
size: -
D: TRBD1
J: TRBJ2-7
CDR3: CASSWDRTYEQYF
DNA: TGTGCCAGCAGTTGGGACAGAACCTACGAGCAGTACTTC

V: TRBV19
size: -
D: -
J: TRBJ1-1
CDR3: CASSIDRGRTEAFF
DNA: TGTGCCAGTAGTATAGACAGAGGCCGCACTGAAGCTTTCTTT

V: TRBV6-6
size: -
D: TRBD1
J: TRBJ1-1
CDR3: CASSYKGQGALAFF
DNA: TGTGCCAGCAGTTACAAAGGACAGGGGGCACTGGCTTTCTTT

V: TRBV7-3
size: -
D: -
J: TRBJ1-5
CDR3: CASSRGQPQHF
DNA: TGTGCCAGCAGCAGAGGCCAGCCCCAGCATTTT

V: TRBV5-1
size: -
D: -
J: TRBJ2-1
CDR3: CASSLRDNNEQFF
DNA: TGCGCCAGCAGCCTCCGGGACAACAATGAGCAGTTCTTC

V: TRBV19
size: -
D: -
J: TRBJ2-2
CDR3: CASSIGPNTGELFF
DNA: TGTGCCAGTAGTATAGGGCCGAACACCGGGGAGCTGTTTTTT

V: TRBV15
size: -
D: TRBD1
J: TRBJ1-1
CDR3: CATSRDKGQEAFF
DNA: TGTGCCACCAGCAGAGATAAGGGACAGGAAGCTTTCTTT

V: TRBV9
size: -
D: TRBD2
J: TRBJ2-7
CDR3: CASSVGLAGTYEQYF
DNA: TGTGCCAGCAGCGTAGGCCTAGCGGGAACATACGAGCAGTACTTC

V: TRBV6-5
size: -
D: -
J: TRBJ1-1
CDR3: CASRSRGGHTEAFF
DNA: TGTGCCAGCAGGTCGAGGGGGGGGCACACTGAAGCTTTCTTT

V: TRBV13
size: -
D: TRBD1
J: TRBJ2-7
CDR3: CASSLGQGYEQYF
DNA: TGTGCCAGCAGCCTGGGACAGGGCTACGAGCAGTACTTC

V: TRBV4-1
size: few
D: TRBD1
J: TRBJ1-1
CDR3: CASSQDSSQGTEAFF
DNA: TGCGCCAGCAGCCAAGATTCTTCACAGGGGACTGAAGCTTTCTTT

V: TRBV7-6
size: -
D: TRBD2
J: TRBJ2-3
CDR3: CASRGLAGGDTQYF
DNA: TGTGCCAGCAGGGGACTAGCGGGAGGAGATACGCAGTATTTT

V: TRBV6-5
size: -
D: TRBD2
J: TRBJ2-7
CDR3: CASSPLAGGSYEQYF
DNA: TGTGCCAGCAGTCCCTTAGCGGGAGGGTCCTACGAGCAGTACTTC

V: TRBV20-1
size: -
D: TRBD2
J: TRBJ2-1
CDR3: CSAVPGLAEFF
DNA: TGCAGTGCAGTGCCGGGACTAGCCGAGTTCTTC

V: TRBV9
size: -
D: -
J: TRBJ2-1
CDR3: CASSIRDLLYNSYNEQFF
DNA: TGTGCCAGCAGCATCCGGGACTTACTTTATAACTCCTACAATGAGCAGTTCTTC

V: TRBV19
size: few
D: -
J: TRBJ1-5
CDR3: CASSIVKGNQPQHF
DNA: TGTGCCAGTAGTATTGTAAAGGGGAATCAGCCCCAGCATTTT

V: TRBV2
size: -
D: -
J: TRBJ2-7
CDR3: CASRIYSYEQYF
DNA: TGTGCCAGCCGTATATACTCCTACGAGCAGTACTTC

V: TRBV13
size: -
D: -
J: TRBJ2-1
CDR3: CASSFPGSGSSYNEQFF
DNA: TGTGCCAGCAGCTTCCCTGGATCCGGGAGCTCCTACAATGAGCAGTTCTTC

V: TRBV11-2
size: once
D: -
J: TRBJ2-2
CDR3: CASSLGVRGHTGELFF
DNA: TGTGCCAGCAGCTTAGGAGTCCGCGGTCACACCGGGGAGCTGTTTTTT

V: TRBV19
size: -
D: -
J: TRBJ2-3
CDR3: CASSPQGFTDTQYF
DNA: TGTGCCAGTAGCCCCCAGGGGTTTACAGATACGCAGTATTTT

V: TRBV6-1
size: once
D: TRBD1
J: TRBJ2-2
CDR3: CASSAGTGAAGELFF
DNA: TGTGCCAGCAGCGCCGGGACAGGAGCCGCCGGGGAGCTGTTTTTT

V: TRBV5-1
size: once
D: -
J: TRBJ2-7
CDR3: CASSLEPSRTYEQYF
DNA: TGCGCCAGCAGCTTGGAGCCTAGCCGGACCTACGAGCAGTACTTC

V: TRBV15
size: -
D: TRBD2
J: TRBJ2-7
CDR3: CATSLTPGYPGLAGDTVAYEQYF
DNA: TGTGCCACCAGCCTCACTCCTGGCTACCCGGGACTAGCGGGAGACACGGTCGCCTACGAGCAGTACTTC

V: TRBV7-8
size: -
D: -
J: TRBJ2-3
CDR3: CASSLVVSADTQYF
DNA: TGTGCCAGCAGCTTAGTCGTTAGCGCAGATACGCAGTATTTT

V: TRBV6-5
size: -
D: -
J: TRBJ1-1
CDR3: CASSYRGGGTEAFF
DNA: TGTGCCAGCAGTTACCGGGGGGGTGGCACTGAAGCTTTCTTT

V: TRBV30
size: -
D: TRBD2
J: TRBJ2-1
CDR3: CAWSARGRGYNEQFF
DNA: TGTGCCTGGAGTGCTCGGGGGAGGGGTTACAATGAGCAGTTCTTC